A selection of T cell receptor beta chains follows, all from one sample in a study of technical replicates of blood from a few donors. TCRdb keeps only in-frame clones here, not all; method: immunoSEQ multiplex PCR. This table holds 60,000 to 90,000 clones, approximately 93% found once. The sequenced sample was T cells isolated from PBMCs. The source is a human donor in good health. Each CDR3 is given with its conserved first and last residue. D genes are given only for firm matches. The size field is filled for only some rows; it gives once, few, many or a size class.

. TRBJ1-2 13 once TRBV5-6 TGTGCCAGCAGCCTTAACAGCGGCTATGGCTACACCTTC CASSLNSGYGYTF
TRBD1 TRBJ2-1 13 . TRBV10-3 TGTGCCATCGTCCGGGACAGCTACAATGAGCAGTTCTTC CAIVRDSYNEQFF
. TRBJ1-3 11 . TRBV29-1 TGCAGCGTTGCACAGGGCAACACCATATATTTT CSVAQGNTIYF
. TRBJ2-5 16 . TRBV28 TGTGCCAGCAGTTTATGGGGGGGTGTAGGGGAAGAGACCCAGTACTTC CASSLWGGVGEETQYF
TRBD1 TRBJ2-3 19 . TRBV29-1 TGCAGCGTTGGTTTTTCGGGACAGGGGACGGGGCCTAGCACAGATACGCAGTATTTT CSVGFSGQGTGPSTDTQYF
. TRBJ1-2 13 . TRBV28 TGTGCCAGCAGTTCCCCCTCCCCAGGCGGGGAAGTCTTC CASSSPSPGGEVF
. TRBJ2-5 15 . TRBV15 TGTGCCACCAGCAGAGAGGGAAAGGGGCAAGAGACCCAGTACTTC CATSREGKGQETQYF
. TRBJ2-1 16 . TRBV11-2 TGTGCCAGCAGCTTCGAGGGGGTACCCGCTTACAATGAGCAGTTCTTC CASSFEGVPAYNEQFF
TRBD1 TRBJ1-5 16 . TRBV12-5 TGTGCTAGTGCCTCTCGGGGGACAGGGGTCGTTCAGCCCCAGCATTTT CASASRGTGVVQPQHF
TRBD2 TRBJ2-7 15 . TRBV7-2 TGTGCCAGCAGCCGGGGACTAGCGGAGTCCTACGAGCAGTACTTC CASSRGLAESYEQYF
TRBD2 TRBJ2-1 14 . TRBV2 TGTGCCAGCAATCAGGGACTAGACATTGGTAATGAGTTCTTC CASNQGLDIGNEFF
TRBD2 TRBJ2-1 15 . TRBV13 TGTGCCAGCAGCTCTGCTAGCGGGAGAGCCGAGGTTAAGTTCTTC CASSSASGRAEVKFF
. TRBJ2-7 16 . TRBV4-1 TGCGCCAGCAGCCAAATAATGAGGGAGAGCTCCTACGAGCAGTACTTC CASSQIMRESSYEQYF
TRBD1 TRBJ2-7 14 . TRBV27 TGTGCCAGCAGTTTTGGGACAGGGACTTACGAGCAGTACTTC CASSFGTGTYEQYF
TRBD1 TRBJ1-4 15 . TRBV4-2 TGTGCCAGCAGCGGACAGGTGTCGACTAATGAAAAACTGTTTTTT CASSGQVSTNEKLFF
. TRBJ2-7 16 once TRBV4-1 TGCGCCAGCAGCCAAGCTCATACAGGGTTAACCTACGAGCAGTACTTC CASSQAHTGLTYEQYF
TRBD1 TRBJ2-7 12 . TRBV18 TGTGCCAGTTCCCGGGGACAGAACGAGCAGTACTTC CASSRGQNEQYF
TRBD1 TRBJ2-7 15 . TRBV27 TGTGCCAGCTGTATACTCTCAGGACAGGGGCTACAGCAGTACTTC CASCILSGQGLQQYF
. TRBJ2-5 16 . TRBV5-4 TGTGCCAGCAGCTTTCGGGATAAAAACAACCAAGAGACCCAGTACTTC CASSFRDKNNQETQYF
TRBD1 TRBJ2-7 14 . TRBV11-2 TGTGCCAGCAGCTCAGGCAGGGGGTATGGGGAGCAGTACTTC CASSSGRGYGEQYF
TRBD1 TRBJ2-2 16 . TRBV9 TGTGCCAGCAGGACAGGGGTCTCCGCGAACACCGGGGAGCTGTTTTTT CASRTGVSANTGELFF
TRBD2 TRBJ2-1 13 . TRBV6-4 TGTGCCAGCAGTGCGGGACTAGTAAATGAGCAGTTCTTC CASSAGLVNEQFF
TRBD2 TRBJ2-7 17 . TRBV9 TGTGCCAGCAGCGTAGGTGACCGGGGGGACTATATCTACGAGCAGTACTTC CASSVGDRGDYIYEQYF
. TRBJ2-7 14 once TRBV27 TGTGCCACCCACCCCTTGGACAGTTCCTACGAGCAGTACTTC CATHPLDSSYEQYF
. TRBJ1-4 14 . TRBV28 TGTGCCAGCAGTTCTACAGGGAAAGATGAAAAACTGTTTTTT CASSSTGKDEKLFF
TRBD2 TRBJ2-2 16 . TRBV4-2 TGTGCCAGCAGCCAAGATCGAAGCGGGGTCACCGGGGAGCTGTTTTTT CASSQDRSGVTGELFF
TRBD1 TRBJ1-2 13 . TRBV2 TGTGCCAGCAGTTCAGGACAGGCATATGGCTACACCTTC CASSSGQAYGYTF
. TRBJ2-7 13 . TRBV19 TGTGCCAGTAGTACTAGGTTTTATGACGAGCAGTACTTC CASSTRFYDEQYF
. TRBJ1-2 13 . TRBV7-3 TGTGCCAGCAGCGCGGACAGTCAATATGGCTACACCTTC CASSADSQYGYTF
. TRBJ2-7 11 . TRBV19 TGTGCCAGTCGCTCGGGCTACGAGCAGTACTTC CASRSGYEQYF
TRBD2 TRBJ2-5 18 once TRBV9 TGTGCCAGCAGCGTTGGACTAGCGGGATTAGAGAGGAGTGAGACCCAGTACTTC CASSVGLAGLERSETQYF
. TRBJ2-5 13 once TRBV9 TGTGCCAGCAGCGGGGGGGGCTGGGAGACCCAGTACTTC CASSGGGWETQYF
TRBD2 TRBJ2-7 15 . TRBV7-9 TGTGCCAGCAGTCGACTAGCGGGACTTACCTACGAGCAGTACTTC CASSRLAGLTYEQYF
TRBD1 TRBJ1-5 15 . TRBV5-1 TGCGCCAGCAGCCGGGGGACAGGGGGTGATCAGCCCCAGCATTTT CASSRGTGGDQPQHF